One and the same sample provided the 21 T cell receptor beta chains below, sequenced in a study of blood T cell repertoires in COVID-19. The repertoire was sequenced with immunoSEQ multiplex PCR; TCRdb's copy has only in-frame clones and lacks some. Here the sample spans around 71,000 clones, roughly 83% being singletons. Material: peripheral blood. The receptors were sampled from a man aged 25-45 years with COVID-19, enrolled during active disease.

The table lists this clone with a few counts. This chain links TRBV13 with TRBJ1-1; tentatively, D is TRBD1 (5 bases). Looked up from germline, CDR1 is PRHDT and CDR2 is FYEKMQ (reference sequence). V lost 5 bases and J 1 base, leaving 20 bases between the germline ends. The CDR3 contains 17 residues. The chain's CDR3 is CASSESYRRGRNTEAFF. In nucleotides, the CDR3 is TGTGCCAGCAGCGAATCGTACAGGCGTGGGCGGAACACTGAAGCTTTCTTT.

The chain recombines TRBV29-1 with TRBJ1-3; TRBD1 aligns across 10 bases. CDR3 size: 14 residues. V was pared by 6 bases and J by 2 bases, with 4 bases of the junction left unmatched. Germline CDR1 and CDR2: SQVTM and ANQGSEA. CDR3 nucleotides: TGCAGCGTAACAGACAGGGGGCCTGGAAACACCATATATTTT. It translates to CSVTDRGPGNTIYF.

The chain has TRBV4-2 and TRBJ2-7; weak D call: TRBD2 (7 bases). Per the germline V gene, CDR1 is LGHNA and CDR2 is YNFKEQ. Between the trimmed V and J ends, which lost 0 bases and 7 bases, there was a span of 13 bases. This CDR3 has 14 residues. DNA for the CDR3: TGTGCCAGCAGCCAAGAGGTTGGGGGGGCGGAGCAGTACTTC. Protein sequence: CASSQEVGGAEQYF.

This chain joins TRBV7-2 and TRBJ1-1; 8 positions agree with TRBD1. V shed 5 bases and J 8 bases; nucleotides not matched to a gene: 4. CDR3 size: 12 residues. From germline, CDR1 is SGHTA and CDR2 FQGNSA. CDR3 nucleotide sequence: TGTGCCAGCAGCCTGGACAGGGTCGAAGCTTTCTTT. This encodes CASSLDRVEAFF.

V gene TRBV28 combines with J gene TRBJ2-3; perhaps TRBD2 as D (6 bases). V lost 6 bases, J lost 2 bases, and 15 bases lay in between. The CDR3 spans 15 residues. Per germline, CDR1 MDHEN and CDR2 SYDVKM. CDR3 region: CASRRREGHTDTQYF. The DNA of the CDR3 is TGTGCCAGCAGGAGGAGGGAAGGGCACACAGATACGCAGTATTTT.

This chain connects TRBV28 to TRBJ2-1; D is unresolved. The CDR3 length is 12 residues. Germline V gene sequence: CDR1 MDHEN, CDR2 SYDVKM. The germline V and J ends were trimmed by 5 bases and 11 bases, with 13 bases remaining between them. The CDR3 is CASSPSVPQQFF. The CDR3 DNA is TGTGCCAGCAGTCCCTCCGTCCCCCAGCAGTTCTTC. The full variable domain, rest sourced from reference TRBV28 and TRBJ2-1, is DVKVTQSSRYLVKRTGEKVFLECVQDMDHENMFWYRQDPGLGLRLIYFSYDVKMKEKGDIPEGYSVSREKKERFSLILESASTNQTSMYLCASSPSVPQQFFGPGTRLTVL.

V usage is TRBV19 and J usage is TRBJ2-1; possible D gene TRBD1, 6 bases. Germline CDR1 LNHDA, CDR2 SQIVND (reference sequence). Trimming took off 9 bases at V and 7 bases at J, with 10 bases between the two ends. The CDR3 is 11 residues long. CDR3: CASPQGNEQFF. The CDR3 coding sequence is TGTGCCAGCCCACAGGGAAATGAGCAGTTCTTC.

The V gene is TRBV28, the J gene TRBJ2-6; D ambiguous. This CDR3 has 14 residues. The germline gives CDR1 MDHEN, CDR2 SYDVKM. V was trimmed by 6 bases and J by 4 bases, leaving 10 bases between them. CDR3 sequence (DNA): TGTGCCAGCAGCCTTATTCAGGGGGCCAACGTCCTGACTTTC. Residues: CASSLIQGANVLTF.

This CDR3 reads CASRLAGGGTGELFF. The CDR3 DNA sequence: TGTGCCAGTAGACTAGCGGGAGGGGGTACCGGGGAGCTGTTTTTT. The gene calls are TRBV19 and TRBJ2-2, with 13 bases that match TRBD2. Germline V gene sequence: CDR1 LNHDA, CDR2 SQIVND (reference sequence). The CDR3 covers 15 residues. Unmatched junction bases numbered 3, after V lost 6 bases and J lost 5 bases.

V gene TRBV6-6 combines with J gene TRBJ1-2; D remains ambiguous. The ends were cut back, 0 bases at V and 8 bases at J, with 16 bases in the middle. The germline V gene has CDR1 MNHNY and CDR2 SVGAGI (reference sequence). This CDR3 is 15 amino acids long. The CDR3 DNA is TGTGCCAGCAGTTACTCGACGGAGATCCTTGGGGGCTACACCTTC. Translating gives CASSYSTEILGGYTF.

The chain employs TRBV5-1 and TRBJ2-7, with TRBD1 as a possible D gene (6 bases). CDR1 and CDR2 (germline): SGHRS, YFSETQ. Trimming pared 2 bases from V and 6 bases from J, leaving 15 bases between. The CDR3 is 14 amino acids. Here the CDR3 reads CASSFGSVDSEQYF. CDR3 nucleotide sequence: TGCGCCAGCAGCTTTGGTAGCGTGGACAGCGAGCAGTACTTC. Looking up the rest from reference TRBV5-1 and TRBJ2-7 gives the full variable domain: KAGVTQTPRYLIKTRGQQVTLSCSPISGHRSVSWYQQTPGQGLQFLFEYFSETQRNKGNFPGRFSGRQFSNSRSEMNVSTLELGDSALYLCASSFGSVDSEQYFGPGTRLTVT.

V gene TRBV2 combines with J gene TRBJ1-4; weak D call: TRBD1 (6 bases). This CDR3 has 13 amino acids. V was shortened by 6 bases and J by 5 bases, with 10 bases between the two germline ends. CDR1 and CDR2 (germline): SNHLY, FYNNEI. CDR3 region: CASRGQMNEKLFF. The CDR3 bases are TGTGCCAGCAGAGGACAGATGAATGAAAAACTGTTTTTT.

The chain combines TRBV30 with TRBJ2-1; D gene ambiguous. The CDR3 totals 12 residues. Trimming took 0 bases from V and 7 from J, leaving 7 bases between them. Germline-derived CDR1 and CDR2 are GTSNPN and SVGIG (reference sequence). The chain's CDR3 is CAWSVSVNEQFF. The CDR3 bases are TGTGCCTGGAGTGTAAGCGTGAATGAGCAGTTCTTC.

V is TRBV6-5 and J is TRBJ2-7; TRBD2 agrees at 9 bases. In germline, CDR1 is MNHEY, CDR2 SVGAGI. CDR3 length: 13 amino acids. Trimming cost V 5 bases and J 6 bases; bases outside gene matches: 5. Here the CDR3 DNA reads TGTGCCAGCAGTAAAACGACTAGCGGCGAGCAGTACTTC. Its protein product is CASSKTTSGEQYF.

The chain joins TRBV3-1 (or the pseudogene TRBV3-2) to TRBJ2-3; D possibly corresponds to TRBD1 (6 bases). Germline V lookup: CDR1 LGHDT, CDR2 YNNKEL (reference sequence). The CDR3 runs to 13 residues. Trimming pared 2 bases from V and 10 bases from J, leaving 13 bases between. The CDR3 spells CASSQPDRLAQYF. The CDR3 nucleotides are TGTGCCAGCAGCCAACCCGACAGGCTAGCGCAGTATTTT.

The CDR3 sequence is CASSSRTSEYNEQFF. The CDR3 DNA follows: TGTGCCAGCAGCTCGAGGACTAGCGAATACAATGAGCAGTTCTTC. The rearrangement links TRBV7-2 to TRBJ2-1, with 9 bases matching TRBD2. The CDR3 is 15 residues long. With V trimmed by 4 bases and J by 4 bases, 5 bases remained unmatched. Germline values: CDR1 SGHTA, CDR2 FQGNSA.

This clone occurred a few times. In nucleotides, the CDR3 is TGTGCCAGCAGTTACTCGGAGTACTCCTATAATTCACCCCTCCACTTT. Its protein is CASSYSEYSYNSPLHF. The rearrangement links TRBV6-2 or TRBV6-3 to TRBJ1-6; the D is unclear. The V end was cut by 0 bases, the J end by 0 bases, with 6 bases between. In germline, CDR1 is MNHEY, CDR2 SVGEGT. This CDR3 has 16 residues.

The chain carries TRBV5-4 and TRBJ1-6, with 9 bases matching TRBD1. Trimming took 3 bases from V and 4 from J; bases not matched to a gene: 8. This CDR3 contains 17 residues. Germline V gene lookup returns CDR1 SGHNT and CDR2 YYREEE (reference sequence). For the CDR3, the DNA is TGTGCCAGCAGCTCCGGAAAAGACAGGGGGTATAATTCACCCCTCCACTTT. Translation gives CASSSGKDRGYNSPLHF.

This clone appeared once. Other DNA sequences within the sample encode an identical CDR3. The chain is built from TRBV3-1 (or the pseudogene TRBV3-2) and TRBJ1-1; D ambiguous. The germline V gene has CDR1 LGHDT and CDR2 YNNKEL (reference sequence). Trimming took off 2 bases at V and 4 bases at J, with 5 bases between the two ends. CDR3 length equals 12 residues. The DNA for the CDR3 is TGTGCCAGCAGCCAAAGCTCCACTGAAGCTTTCTTT. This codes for CASSQSSTEAFF.

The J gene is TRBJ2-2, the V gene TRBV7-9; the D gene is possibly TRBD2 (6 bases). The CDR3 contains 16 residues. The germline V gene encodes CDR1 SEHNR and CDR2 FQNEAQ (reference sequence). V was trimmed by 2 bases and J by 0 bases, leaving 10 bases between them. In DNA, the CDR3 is TGTGCCAGCAGCTTACAGGGACTTTCGAACACCGGGGAGCTGTTTTTT. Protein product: CASSLQGLSNTGELFF.

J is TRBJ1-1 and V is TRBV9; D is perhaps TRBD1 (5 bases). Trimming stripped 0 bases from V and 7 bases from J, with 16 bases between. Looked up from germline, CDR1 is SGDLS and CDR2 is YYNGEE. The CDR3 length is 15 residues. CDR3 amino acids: CASSVADRAPDEAFF. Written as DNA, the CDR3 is TGTGCCAGCAGCGTAGCAGACAGAGCCCCAGATGAAGCTTTCTTT.